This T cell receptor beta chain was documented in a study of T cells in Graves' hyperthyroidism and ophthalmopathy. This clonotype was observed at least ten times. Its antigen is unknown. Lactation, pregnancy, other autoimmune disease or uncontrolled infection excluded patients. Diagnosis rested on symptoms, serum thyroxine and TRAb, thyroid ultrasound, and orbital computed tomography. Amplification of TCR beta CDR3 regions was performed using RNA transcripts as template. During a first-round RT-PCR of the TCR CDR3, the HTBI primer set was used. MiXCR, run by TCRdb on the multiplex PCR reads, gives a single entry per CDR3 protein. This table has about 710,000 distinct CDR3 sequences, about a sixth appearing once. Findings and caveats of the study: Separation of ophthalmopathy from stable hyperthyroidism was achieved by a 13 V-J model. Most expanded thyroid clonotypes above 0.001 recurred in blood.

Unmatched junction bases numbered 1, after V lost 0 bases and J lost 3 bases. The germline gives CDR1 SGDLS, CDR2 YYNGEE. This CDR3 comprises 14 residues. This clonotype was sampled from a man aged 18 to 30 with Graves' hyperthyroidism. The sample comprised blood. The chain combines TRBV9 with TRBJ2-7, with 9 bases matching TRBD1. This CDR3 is CASSVAGQGYEQYF. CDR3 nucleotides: TGTGCCAGCAGCGTAGCGGGACAGGGCTACGAGCAGTACTTC.